This T cell receptor (beta chain) was sequenced in a study of T cell responses to AZD1222 COVID-19 vaccine. Study conclusions and caveats: Two AZD1222 doses significantly raised spike-specific TCR breadth and depth over controls. Targets within unmutated variant regions were reportedly found for nearly half of spike-specific TCRs.

Libraries were prepared by immunoSEQ multiplex PCR; TCRdb keeps only in-frame clonotypes and omits some of them. The sample shows 80,000 to 100,000 clones, just under 90% of them seen only once. CDR1 and CDR2 (germline): KGHDR, SFDVKD. V lost 5 bases and J lost 2; bases outside the gene matches: 9. The CDR3 covers 16 residues. About this clone: The antigen is not known.

The sample consisted of peripheral blood, taken on day 0 of MenACWY control vaccination. The clonotype originates from an adult in good health. This chain uses TRBV24-1 with TRBJ2-3; 7 nucleotides agree with TRBD1. Here the CDR3 DNA reads TGTGCCACCAGTGCCTCGGGACAGAGAAACACAGATACGCAGTATTTT. Its protein product is CATSASGQRNTDTQYF.